The 16 T cell receptor beta chains presented below share a single source sample, sequenced in a study of T-cell memory formation after mild COVID-19. From the 5' RACE reads, TCRdb called clonotypes with MiXCR, one entry per CDR3 protein. The data contain about 560,000 distinct CDR3 sequences, around 17% of them singletons. The sequencing sample was made of PBMCs or a T cell subset sorted from them (not recorded which). Every receptor here comes from an adult woman who had mild COVID-19 (a few samples of this study predate the infection). Cell type and time point are not known.

The chain uses TRBV6-1 and TRBJ2-2; D uncertain. Trimming removed 4 bases at V and 6 bases at J, with 12 bases between. Germline lookup yields CDR1 MNHNS and CDR2 SASEGT. The CDR3 runs 14 residues. The CDR3 reads CASSGESIPGELFF. In DNA form, the CDR3 reads TGTGCCAGCAGTGGTGAATCTATCCCCGGGGAGCTGTTTTTT.

CDR3 in DNA: TGTGCCAGCAGGGGTGGGACAGGGGGCTACGAGCAGTACTTC. Translation: CASRGGTGGYEQYF. V gene TRBV6-5 combines with J gene TRBJ2-7; TRBD1 agrees at 11 bases. V gave up 6 bases and J gave up 3 bases; unmatched junction bases: 4. There are 14 residues in the CDR3. Germline lookup yields CDR1 MNHEY and CDR2 SVGAGI.

This clonotype has a handful of counts. The gene calls are TRBV6-2 or TRBV6-3 and TRBJ1-5; 8 nucleotides line up with TRBD1. Germline CDR1 and CDR2: MNHEY and SVGEGT. Trimming took 5 bases from V and 4 from J; bases not matched to a gene: 10. The CDR3 spans 16 residues. The CDR3 nucleotides are TGTGCCAGCAGTGAGTACGGACAGGGAAGGAATCAGCCCCAGCATTTT. This gives the protein CASSEYGQGRNQPQHF.

CDR3 in DNA: TGTGCCAGCAGCTTGGTGGGTCTAAGGGGAGTAAGGGATGAGCAGTTCTTC. Its protein product is CASSLVGLRGVRDEQFF. J is TRBJ2-1 and V is TRBV5-5; D possibly matches TRBD1 or TRBD2 (5 bases each). V dropped 0 bases and J dropped 8 bases, with 21 bases sitting between them. Germline CDR1 and CDR2: SGHKS and YYEKEE (reference sequence). The CDR3 runs to 17 residues.

This chain links TRBV29-1 with TRBJ2-5; tentative D call: TRBD1 (5 bases). CDR3 length: 14 amino acids. V lost 6 bases, J lost 4 bases, and 18 bases lay in between. Germline V gives CDR1 SQVTM, CDR2 ANQGSEA. The CDR3 bases are TGCAGCGTGGAGCCTCAGGGTAGAGTAGAGACCCAGTACTTC. This translates into CSVEPQGRVETQYF.

This clonotype has more than one count but fewer than ten. The V and J genes are TRBV29-1 and TRBJ2-5, with D perhaps matching TRBD2 (7 bases). Trimming stripped 7 bases from V and 2 bases from J, with 17 bases between. Germline loops: CDR1 SQVTM, CDR2 ANQGSEA. This CDR3 has 14 residues. CDR3 protein: CSAVEGGRQETQYF. The CDR3, as DNA: TGCAGCGCCGTGGAGGGGGGGAGGCAAGAGACCCAGTACTTC. The whole variable domain, remainder taken from reference TRBV29-1 and TRBJ2-5, is SAVISQKPSRDICQRGTSLTIQCQVDSQVTMMFWYRQQPGQSLTLIATANQGSEATYESGFVIDKFPISRPNLTFSTLTVSNMSPEDSSIYLCSAVEGGRQETQYFGPGTRLLVL.

This clonotype was counted between two and nine times. The rearrangement joins TRBV20-1 to TRBJ2-7; a weak D match, TRBD1 (5 bases). Trimming took off 6 bases at V and 2 bases at J, with 11 bases between the two ends. The CDR3 length is 12 residues. Germline CDR1 and CDR2: DFQATT and SNEGSKA (reference sequence). CDR3 coding DNA: TGCAGTGCAACGACAGCCGCCTACGAGCAGTACTTC. It specifies CSATTAAYEQYF.

This chain connects TRBV12-3 or TRBV12-4 to TRBJ1-2, with 7 bases matching TRBD1. V was clipped by 7 bases and J by 8 bases; unmatched bases: 4. The CDR3 is 11 amino acids. The DNA of the CDR3 is TGTGCCAGCAAGGGGGCGGACGGCTACACCTTC. Protein product: CASKGADGYTF.

In its sample, this clonotype was seen a few times. The chain employs TRBV7-3 and TRBJ2-3; 8 nucleotides agree with TRBD2. From germline, CDR1 is SGHTA and CDR2 FQGTGA. V was pared by 6 bases and J by 2 bases, with 4 bases of the junction left unmatched. CDR3 length: 14 amino acids. The CDR3 nucleotides read TGTGCCAGCAGTCCGGGACTAGACACAGATACGCAGTATTTT. It translates to CASSPGLDTDTQYF. Drawing the rest from reference TRBV7-3 and TRBJ2-3, the complete variable domain is GAGVSQTPSNKVTEKGKYVELRCDPISGHTALYWYRQSLGQGPEFLIYFQGTGAADDSGLPNDRFFAVRPEGSVSTLKIQRTERGDSAVYLCASSPGLDTDTQYFGPGTRLTVL.

The chain links TRBV24-1 to TRBJ2-2; the match to TRBD2 covers 9 bases. CDR1 is KGHDR and CDR2 is SFDVKD in the germline V gene. V lost 3 bases, J lost 5 bases, and 3 bases stayed unmatched. The CDR3 sequence is 15 residues long. CDR3: CATSDPSGITGELFF. The CDR3 DNA is TGTGCCACCAGTGATCCTAGCGGGATAACCGGGGAGCTGTTTTTT.

This clonotype was picked up a small number of times. The chain carries TRBV29-1 and TRBJ2-1; D is undetermined. The CDR3 length is 13 residues. Trimming removed 3 bases from V and 7 bases from J, with 13 bases in between. The germline CDR1 and CDR2 sequences are SQVTM and ANQGSEA. CDR3 amino acids: CSVDRLSGNEQFF. In nucleotides, the CDR3 is TGCAGCGTTGATCGGCTATCTGGGAATGAGCAGTTCTTC.

This clonotype was counted only a few times. The rearrangement uses TRBV11-3 and TRBJ2-5, with D possibly called TRBD1 or TRBD2 (6 bases each). Germline CDR1 reads SGHNT; CDR2 reads YENEEA. The CDR3 totals 16 residues. V was trimmed by 1 base and J by 5 bases, leaving 17 bases between them. The CDR3 nucleotides read TGTGCCAGCAGCTTAGCGGGGGCGAGCCCGACGGAGACCCAGTACTTC. Translated: CASSLAGASPTETQYF.

This clonotype was observed at least ten times. V gene TRBV12-3 or TRBV12-4 combines with J gene TRBJ2-7; the match to TRBD1 covers 8 bases. Trimming at V came to 5 bases and at J to 3 bases, leaving 9 bases not matched to a gene. This CDR3 has 15 amino acids. This CDR3 is CASSPTTGAIYEQYF. DNA of the CDR3: TGTGCCAGCAGTCCGACGACAGGGGCGATCTACGAGCAGTACTTC.

The V call is TRBV12-3 or TRBV12-4, the J call TRBJ2-7, with 7 bases identical to TRBD2. J lost 2 bases, V lost 8 bases, and 12 bases had no gene match. This CDR3 is 15 amino acids long. The chain's CDR3 is CASGKTGTMAYEQYF. Here the CDR3 DNA reads TGTGCCAGCGGGAAAACCGGGACTATGGCCTACGAGCAGTACTTC.

The rearrangement links TRBV11-2 to TRBJ2-7; D is perhaps TRBD1 (5 bases). Trimming shortened V by 0 bases and J by 0 bases, and 9 bases separated the two germline ends. The length of the CDR3 is 15 residues. Germline V lookup: CDR1 SGHAT, CDR2 FQNNGV. CDR3 loop: CASSLDWGTSYEQYF. CDR3 nucleotides: TGTGCCAGCAGCTTAGATTGGGGCACCTCCTACGAGCAGTACTTC.

The rearrangement uses TRBV29-1 and TRBJ2-2, with 14 bases identical to TRBD2. CDR1 and CDR2 (germline): SQVTM, ANQGSEA. The CDR3 spans 17 residues. Trimming removed 6 bases from V and 4 bases from J; junction bases left unmatched: 10. CDR3 sequence (DNA): TGCAGCGTGGCCGGGACTAGCGGGAGATGGGGCACCGGGGAGCTGTTTTTT. It yields the protein CSVAGTSGRWGTGELFF.